The rows below give T cell receptor beta chains drawn from one sample of a study of OX40 agonist ivuxolimab in advanced cancers. Profiling relied on immunoSEQ multiplex PCR, and the TCRdb table lists in-frame clones only, not all of them. The sample includes about 53,000 clones, roughly 73% of them seen just once. This specimen was CD4+ or CD8+ T cells sorted from blood, taken in a trial of the OX40 agonist ivuxolimab. The source is an adult with an advanced solid tumor such as melanoma, head and neck, liver or kidney cancer. Each CDR3 is given with its conserved first and last residue. D genes are given only for firm matches. Size values are once, few and many counts, or a class for expanded clones, and some rows have none.

.	TRBJ1-1	.	TRBV2	CASYYRSSNTEAFF	TGTGCCAGCTACTACAGGTCTTCGAACACTGAAGCTTTCTTT
.	TRBJ2-1	once	TRBV2	CASRGLGDEQFF	TGTGCCAGCAGGGGCCTTGGGGATGAGCAGTTCTTC
.	TRBJ1-1	.	TRBV19	CASRTGNTEAFF	TGTGCCAGTAGGACAGGGAACACTGAAGCTTTCTTT
.	TRBJ1-5	.	TRBV18	CASSPGSNQPQHF	TGTGCCAGCTCACCGGGAAGCAATCAGCCCCAGCATTTT
.	TRBJ2-1	.	TRBV11-3	CASSLGSYNEQFF	TGTGCCAGCAGCTTGGGCTCCTACAATGAGCAGTTCTTC
.	TRBJ2-1	.	TRBV6-5	CASTPTRSDEQFF	TGTGCCAGCACCCCGACTAGATCGGATGAGCAGTTCTTC
.	TRBJ1-1	.	TRBV18	CASSPENSYTEAFF	TGTGCCAGCTCACCGGAGAACAGCTACACTGAAGCTTTCTTT
TRBD1	TRBJ1-5	.	TRBV7-8	CASSWSTGGNQPQHF	TGTGCCAGCAGCTGGTCGACAGGGGGCAATCAGCCCCAGCATTTT
TRBD1	TRBJ1-2	.	TRBV11-2	CASSLDGDRAGGYTF	TGTGCCAGCAGCTTAGATGGGGACAGGGCGGGAGGCTACACCTTC
.	TRBJ1-1	.	TRBV29-1	CSVEEGHEADFF	TGCAGCGTTGAAGAAGGACATGAGGCGGATTTCTTT
TRBD1	TRBJ2-1	.	TRBV28	CASRQGQDWGEQFF	TGTGCCAGCAGACAGGGACAGGATTGGGGTGAGCAGTTCTTC
.	TRBJ2-7	.	TRBV5-8	CASSRDSLGGYEQYF	TGTGCCAGCAGCCGGGACAGCCTCGGGGGATACGAGCAGTACTTC
TRBD2	TRBJ2-1	.	TRBV5-1	CASSHSSGSSNNEQFF	TGCGCCAGCAGCCATTCTAGCGGGAGCTCTAACAATGAGCAGTTCTTC
.	TRBJ2-3	.	TRBV6-5	CASSQSPSTQYF	TGTGCCAGCAGTCAGAGTCCGAGTACGCAGTATTTT
.	TRBJ2-3	.	TRBV7-3	CASSSGQWADTQYF	TGTGCCAGCAGCTCCGGACAGTGGGCAGATACGCAGTATTTT
.	TRBJ2-7	.	TRBV15	CATSRAQVSSYEQYF	TGTGCCACCAGCAGAGCCCAGGTGAGCTCCTACGAGCAGTACTTC
TRBD1	TRBJ2-7	.	TRBV19	CASSMKGASPYEQYF	TGTGCCAGTAGTATGAAGGGGGCTTCACCCTACGAGCAGTACTTC
.	TRBJ1-4	.	TRBV10-2	CASSDRGGEKLFF	TGCGCCAGCAGTGACAGGGGTGGAGAAAAACTGTTTTTT
TRBD2	TRBJ2-2	.	TRBV28	CASSLGGSNTGELFF	TGTGCCAGCAGTTTGGGGGGGTCGAACACCGGGGAGCTGTTTTTT
TRBD1	TRBJ1-1	.	TRBV6-6	CATRQGKRTFF	TGTGCCACCAGACAGGGGAAGAGGACTTTCTTT
TRBD2	TRBJ2-1	few	TRBV15	CATSGTSGPNEQFF	TGTGCCACCAGCGGGACTAGCGGACCCAATGAGCAGTTCTTC
TRBD1	TRBJ1-1	.	TRBV7-2	CASSRNFRGKAFF	TGTGCCAGCAGCCGAAACTTCAGGGGGAAGGCTTTCTTT
TRBD1	TRBJ2-1	once	TRBV27	CASSPNRGQSYNEQFF	TGTGCCAGCAGCCCAAACAGGGGTCAGTCCTACAATGAGCAGTTCTTC
.	TRBJ2-6	.	TRBV7-2	CASSLVGANVLTF	TGTGCCAGCAGCTTAGTTGGGGCCAACGTCCTGACTTTC
TRBD1	TRBJ1-2	.	TRBV6-6	CASRLTGASYGYTF	TGTGCCAGCAGGCTCACAGGGGCCTCCTATGGCTACACCTTC
.	TRBJ1-2	.	TRBV6-5	CASTYLAGTSYGYTF	TGTGCCAGCACCTACCTAGCCGGGACCTCCTACGGCTACACCTTC